The 4 T cell receptor beta chains below all came from one sample that was sequenced in a study of Tregs in tolerant kidney transplant recipients. Measured with immunoSEQ multiplex PCR; TCRdb has only the in-frame clones, and not every one. The data contain tens of thousands of clones, 84% of them singletons. The specimen was CD4+ T cells from blood. The receptors were sampled from a human donor in good health.

This chain joins TRBV28 and TRBJ1-3; D may be TRBD1 (6 bases). The CDR3 is 15 residues long. Germline CDR1 MDHEN, CDR2 SYDVKM. V dropped 7 bases and J dropped 3 bases, with 16 bases sitting between them. The CDR3 nucleotides are TGTGCCAGCACCCCGGGACACCGAGTTGGAAACACCATATATTTT. Protein product: CASTPGHRVGNTIYF.

This clone appeared once. The V and J genes are TRBV7-9 and TRBJ2-7; perhaps TRBD2 as D (6 bases). Trimming removed 1 base at V and 7 bases at J, with 20 bases between. Germline V gene lookup returns CDR1 SEHNR and CDR2 FQNEAQ (reference sequence). This CDR3 is 16 amino acids long. The CDR3 DNA sequence: TGTGCCAGCAGCTTAGGGACTAAGGGCGGATGGGAGGAGCAGTACTTC. The encoded protein is CASSLGTKGGWEEQYF.

This clone was counted a single time. The J gene is TRBJ2-2, the V gene TRBV6-6; tentative D call: TRBD2 (5 bases). The CDR3 length is 15 residues. The germline V and J ends were trimmed by 1 base and 7 bases, with 13 bases remaining between them. The V gene's germline CDR1 is MNHNY and CDR2 SVGAGI (reference sequence). For the CDR3, the DNA is TGTGCCAGCAGTTACTGGGAGTTGGCGGGCGGGGAGCTGTTTTTT. Encoded protein: CASSYWELAGGELFF.

This chain connects TRBV6-1 to TRBJ1-3; D unclear. The V end lost 1 base, the J end lost 4 bases, and 8 bases lay between the germline ends. The CDR3 runs to 14 residues. Germline loops: CDR1 MNHNS, CDR2 SASEGT. The CDR3 loop is CASSEGLGGNTIYF. In DNA form, the CDR3 reads TGTGCCAGCAGTGAAGGGCTAGGGGGAAACACCATATATTTT.